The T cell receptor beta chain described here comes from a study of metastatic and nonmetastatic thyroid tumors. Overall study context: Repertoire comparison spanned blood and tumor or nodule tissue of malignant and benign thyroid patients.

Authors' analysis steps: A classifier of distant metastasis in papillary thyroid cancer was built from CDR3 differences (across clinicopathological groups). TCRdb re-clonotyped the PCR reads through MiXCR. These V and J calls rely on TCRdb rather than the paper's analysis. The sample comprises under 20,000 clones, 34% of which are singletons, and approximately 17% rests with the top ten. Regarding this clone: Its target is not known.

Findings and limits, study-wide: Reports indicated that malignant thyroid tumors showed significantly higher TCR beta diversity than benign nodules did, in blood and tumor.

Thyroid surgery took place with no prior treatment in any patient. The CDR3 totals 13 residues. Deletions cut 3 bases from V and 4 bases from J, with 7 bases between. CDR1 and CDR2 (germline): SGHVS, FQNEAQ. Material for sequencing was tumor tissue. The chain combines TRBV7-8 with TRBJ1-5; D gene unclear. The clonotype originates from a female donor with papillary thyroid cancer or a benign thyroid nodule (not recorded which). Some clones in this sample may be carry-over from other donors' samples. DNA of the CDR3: TGTGCCAGCAGCTTTCAAGGAAATCAGCCCCAGCATTTT. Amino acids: CASSFQGNQPQHF.